This T cell receptor (beta chain) stems from a study of technical replicates of blood from a few donors. From germline, CDR1 is SGHRS and CDR2 YFSETQ. The CDR3 totals 14 residues. V lost 9 bases, J lost 0 bases, and 15 bases lay in between. The table came from immunoSEQ multiplex PCR; TCRdb's copy has only in-frame clones and leaves some out. Of some 62,000 clones in the sample, approximately 89% were seen once. This TCR was recovered from a human donor in good health. Some clones in this sample may be carry-over from other donors' samples. The chain employs TRBV5-1 and TRBJ1-1, with D tentatively TRBD1 (6 bases). The source material was PBMCs. The CDR3 is CATSPDRLNTEAFF. The CDR3 nucleotides read TGCGCCACCTCCCCCGACAGGTTGAACACTGAAGCTTTCTTT.